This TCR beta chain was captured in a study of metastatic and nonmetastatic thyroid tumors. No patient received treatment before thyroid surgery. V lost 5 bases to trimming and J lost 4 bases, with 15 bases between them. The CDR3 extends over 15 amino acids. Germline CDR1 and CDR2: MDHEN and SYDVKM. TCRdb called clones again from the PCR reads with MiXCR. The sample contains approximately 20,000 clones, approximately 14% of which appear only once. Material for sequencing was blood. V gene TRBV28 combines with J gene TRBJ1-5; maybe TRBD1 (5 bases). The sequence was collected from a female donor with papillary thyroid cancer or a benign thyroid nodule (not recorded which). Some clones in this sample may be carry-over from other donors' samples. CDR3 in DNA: TGTGCCAGCAGTCCCTTGGGGGAGATGAATCAGCCCCAGCATTTT. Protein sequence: CASSPLGEMNQPQHF.